These 3 T cell receptor beta chains came from one sample sequenced in a study of PD-L1 blockade in urothelial cancer. The assay was immunoSEQ multiplex PCR, and TCRdb's table has in-frame clones only and misses some. The data contain about 84,000 clones, roughly 80% of them singletons. The sample in question was PBMCs, obtained around atezolizumab (anti-PD-L1) treatment. The receptors were sampled from a man aged 70 or older with urothelial cancer.

The rearrangement joins TRBV7-9 to TRBJ2-1, with TRBD1 identical over 7 bases. Trimming cost V 6 bases and J 5 bases; bases outside gene matches: 7. Germline V lookup: CDR1 SEHNR, CDR2 FQNEAQ (reference sequence). The CDR3 loop spans 14 amino acids. CDR3: CASRSTGIHNEQFF. CDR3 bases: TGTGCCAGCAGGTCGACAGGGATCCACAATGAGCAGTTCTTC.

V usage is TRBV18 and J usage is TRBJ1-5, with 11 nucleotides matching TRBD1. V was clipped by 2 bases and J by 4 bases; unmatched bases: 10. CDR3 length: 18 amino acids. Germline V gene lookup returns CDR1 KGHSH and CDR2 LQKENI. DNA for the CDR3: TGTGCCAGCTCACCAGCCGGGACAGGGGGAGGGGGTAATCAGCCCCAGCATTTT. Its translation is CASSPAGTGGGGNQPQHF.

The chain employs TRBV11-3 and TRBJ2-7; TRBD2 matches at 13 bases. V was pared by 2 bases and J by 7 bases, with 2 bases of the junction left unmatched. Germline CDR1 reads SGHNT; CDR2 reads YENEEA. The CDR3 is 14 residues long. In DNA form, the CDR3 reads TGTGCCAGCAGCTTATCGGGACTAGCGGGAGAGCAGTACTTC. It codes for CASSLSGLAGEQYF. The full variable domain, with the rest looked up from reference TRBV11-3 and TRBJ2-7, is EAGVVQSPRYKIIEKKQPVAFWCNPISGHNTLYWYLQNLGQGPELLIRYENEEAVDDSQLPKDRFSAERLKGVDSTLKIQPAELGDSAVYLCASSLSGLAGEQYFGPGTRLTVT.